This T cell receptor beta chain stems from a study of graft-versus-host responses after intestinal transplantation. Study conclusions and caveats: Recipient bone marrow held GvH clones, some seen earlier in ileum or blood. High graft-versus-host to host-versus-graft clonal ratios were seen in allografts of patients with graft-donor T cell macrochimerism. Researchers found peak circulating GvH clone levels linked to early post-transplant HvG declines.

On this clone itself: Its antigen is unknown.

Clones were read by immunoSEQ multiplex PCR, and TCRdb kept only the in-frame ones, dropping some. Among 80,000 to 95,000 clones listed, around nine tenths were seen once. This sequence originates from a human donor who received an intestinal transplant. The material sequenced was unstimulated CD8+ T cells sorted from spleen or lymph node cells, taken before intestinal transplant.

CDR3 loop: CASSFQTRLGETQYF. CDR3 nucleotides: TGTGCCAGCAGCTTCCAGACTAGGTTGGGAGAGACCCAGTACTTC. The chain joins TRBV13 to TRBJ2-5; perhaps TRBD2 as D (6 bases). Deletions cut 3 bases from V and 4 bases from J, with 15 bases between. The CDR3 extends over 15 amino acids. In germline, CDR1 is PRHDT, CDR2 FYEKMQ (reference sequence).